This T cell receptor beta chain was sequenced during a study of identical twins. The study, taken as a whole, reports: Models underpredicted monozygotic twin sharing of out-of-frame TCR alpha. Cord blood beta clonotypes present at high abundance carried fewer insertions; no such pattern appeared in memory repertoires.

This clonotype was detected a few times. The antigen is unknown. Each CDR3 protein gets one entry after TCRdb re-called the 5' RACE reads with MiXCR. The top ten hold more than 0.8% of the sample, which has 450,000 to 500,000 distinct CDR3 sequences, approximately 14% seen once. These data are also associated with another study on yellow fever vaccine responses in identical twins.

The source is a woman between 18 and 29 years old in good health. The sequenced sample was CD4+ T cells sorted from blood.

In nucleotides, the CDR3 is TGTGCCAGCTTCTCTGGGGCCAACGTCCTGACTTTC. Residues: CASFSGANVLTF. The chain is built from TRBV6-6 and TRBJ2-6; D is undetermined. V lost 8 bases and J lost 0, with 2 bases in between. Germline V gene data show CDR1 as MNHNY and CDR2 as SVGAGI (reference sequence). CDR3 size: 12 residues.